This T cell receptor beta chain was identified in a study of tumor-infiltrating lymphocytes in oesophageal squamous cell carcinoma. Per the germline V gene, CDR1 is SNHLY and CDR2 is FYNNEI. The V gene lost 2 bases and the J gene lost 5 bases, with 1 base spanning the gap. This CDR3 is 10 amino acids long. This clonotype was picked up a small number of times. TCRdb processed the PCR reads anew with MiXCR; each CDR3 protein has one entry. Altogether about 25,000 distinct CDR3 sequences are present, more than 35% being singletons, with the ten largest covering about 23%. Input material: esophageal tumor tissue. This receptor was obtained from a male donor with esophageal squamous cell carcinoma. The chain uses TRBV2 and TRBJ2-7; no reliable D call. The CDR3 loop reads CASSENEQYF. CDR3 DNA sequence: TGTGCCAGCAGTGAAAACGAGCAGTACTTC.